The rows below give T cell receptor beta chains drawn from one sample of a study of T cells in Graves' hyperthyroidism and ophthalmopathy. From the multiplex PCR reads, TCRdb called clonotypes with MiXCR, one entry per CDR3 protein. Among about 180,000 distinct CDR3 sequences listed, roughly 10% were seen once. Sequenced sample: blood. The receptors were gathered from a woman aged 18 to 35 with Graves' hyperthyroidism that later progressed to Graves' ophthalmopathy. The CDR3 runs from the conserved cysteine through the conserved F or W. The D gene is left open where the match is weak. Some rows mark clone size as missing; the rest say once, few, many or name a class of expanded clone.

D gene | clone size | J gene | V gene | CDR3 DNA | CDR3 protein
. | many | TRBJ1-5 | TRBV7-2 | TGTGCCAGCAGCACCCGGGGTTCTGATCAGCCCCAGCATTTT | CASSTRGSDQPQHF
. | many | TRBJ1-2 | TRBV9 | TGTGCCAGCAGCGTAGCGGAGGGCGGCTATGGCTACACCTTC | CASSVAEGGYGYTF
TRBD2 | many | TRBJ2-7 | TRBV27 | TGTGCCAGGGACCTAAGGTGGGGGGGGTCCTACGAGCAGTACTTC | CARDLRWGGSYEQYF
TRBD1 | many | TRBJ1-1 | TRBV11-1 | TGTGCCAGCAGCCAGGACAGGGACACTGAAGCTTTCTTT | CASSQDRDTEAFF
. | few | TRBJ1-1 | TRBV6-1 | TGTGCCAGCAGTGCCGGAGTGAACACTGAAGCTTTCTTT | CASSAGVNTEAFF
TRBD1 | many | TRBJ1-5 | TRBV28 | TGTGCCAGCAGTACTCACGGGACAGTCAATCAGCCCCAGCATTTT | CASSTHGTVNQPQHF
. | . | TRBJ1-5 | TRBV2 | TGTGCCAGCAGTGAAGAGTGGGGTCGGCCCCAGCATTTT | CASSEEWGRPQHF
. | . | TRBJ1-2 | TRBV19 | TGTGCCAGTAGCCCCGAGGGTTTCGCTGGCTACACCTTC | CASSPEGFAGYTF
TRBD1 | many | TRBJ1-4 | TRBV3-1 | TGTGCCAGCAGCCACTCGACAGGGTTTAATGAAAAACTGTTTTTT | CASSHSTGFNEKLFF
. | many | TRBJ1-6 | TRBV27 | TGTGCCAGCAGTTTCTTGAATTCACCCCTCCACTTT | CASSFLNSPLHF
. | many | TRBJ2-7 | TRBV18 | TGTGCCAGCTCACAAACCGGGGCCATCTACGAGCAGTACTTC | CASSQTGAIYEQYF
TRBD2 | many | TRBJ2-1 | TRBV12-3/TRBV12-4 | TGTGCCAGCAGTTCAGCCGGGACTAGCGGGATTGGTGAGCAGTTCTTC | CASSSAGTSGIGEQFF
. | many | TRBJ1-6 | TRBV6-1 | TGTGCCAGCAGTAAAGGGTATAAGGATTCACCCCTCCACTTT | CASSKGYKDSPLHF
. | few | TRBJ1-6 | TRBV4-2 | TGTGCCAGCAGAAAGACAGGACCAAATTCACCCCTCCACTTT | CASRKTGPNSPLHF
. | many | TRBJ2-5 | TRBV6-1 | TGTGCCAGCAGTGAAGAGTACTTC | CASSEEYF
. | . | TRBJ1-6 | TRBV30 | TGTGCCTGGAAAGGTCTAAGGAATAATTCACCCCTCCACTTT | CAWKGLRNNSPLHF
TRBD2 | many | TRBJ2-5 | TRBV24-1 | TGTGCCACCAGTGATTTGTCCGGCGGGACTAGCGAAGAGACCCAGTACTTC | CATSDLSGGTSEETQYF
. | many | TRBJ2-1 | TRBV11-2 | TGTGCCAGCAGCTTAGACTCGGTTTATGAGCAGTTCTTC | CASSLDSVYEQFF
TRBD1 | many | TRBJ2-7 | TRBV3-1 | TGTGCCAGCAGCCGCGACAGGGTCTCCTACGAGCAGTACTTC | CASSRDRVSYEQYF
. | many | TRBJ1-1 | TRBV29-1 | TGCAGCGTTGAAGGGGGGGCAGAGAACACTGAAGCTTTCTTT | CSVEGGAENTEAFF
TRBD1 | many | TRBJ1-2 | TRBV9 | TGTGCCAGCGGGACAGTCAACTATGGCTACACCTTC | CASGTVNYGYTF
TRBD1 | many | TRBJ1-6 | TRBV11-2 | TGTGCCAGCAGCTTAAGCGACAGGGGGGTATATAATTCACCCCTCCACTTT | CASSLSDRGVYNSPLHF
. | . | TRBJ1-6 | TRBV30 | TGTGCCTGGAGTTTCTATACAGGGACGGGATCCTATAATTCACCCCTCCACTTT | CAWSFYTGTGSYNSPLHF
TRBD1 | many | TRBJ1-5 | TRBV20-1 | TGCAGTGCTAGTCCGCCAGGGGGACCACATAGCAATCAGCCCCAGCATTTT | CSASPPGGPHSNQPQHF
TRBD2 | many | TRBJ2-3 | TRBV11-2 | TGTGCCAGCAGCCAGACTAGCTCTTCAGATACGCAGTATTTT | CASSQTSSSDTQYF
. | few | TRBJ2-3 | TRBV3-1 | TGTGCCAGCAGCCAAAATTCGGTGAGGGTCTTCACAGATACGCAGTATTTT | CASSQNSVRVFTDTQYF
. | many | TRBJ2-3 | TRBV10-3 | TGTGCCATCAGCTCCAAGCGGGTAGGCACAGATACGCAGTATTTT | CAISSKRVGTDTQYF
. | many | TRBJ1-6 | TRBV7-2 | TGTGCCAGCAGCTTAGACGGGGCAATGTCACCCCTCCACTTT | CASSLDGAMSPLHF
. | many | TRBJ1-1 | TRBV29-1 | TGCAGCGTTGGGATGCTAGGGAACACTGAAGCTTTCTTT | CSVGMLGNTEAFF
. | once | TRBJ1-5 | TRBV12-3/TRBV12-4 | TGTGCCAGCAGTCCTGGGGGGGGCCAGCCCCAGCATTTT | CASSPGGGQPQHF
. | many | TRBJ1-1 | TRBV2 | TGTGCCAGCAGTGAAGGGTTCTTGAACACTGAAGCTTTCTTT | CASSEGFLNTEAFF
TRBD1 | . | TRBJ1-2 | TRBV5-4 | TGTGCCAGCAGCTTGGAGGGACAGGGGCGCTATGGCTACACCTTC | CASSLEGQGRYGYTF
. | many | TRBJ2-7 | TRBV6-1 | TGTGCCAGCAGCCCCTTTCCGAGAAGTACCTACGAGCAGTACTTC | CASSPFPRSTYEQYF
. | . | TRBJ1-4 | TRBV25-1 | TGTGCCAGCAGTGCCTCTTATAATGAAAAACTGTTTTTT | CASSASYNEKLFF
. | . | TRBJ1-3 | TRBV19 | TGTGCCAGTAGTATTGACAGTCCGGAGGGCACCATATATTTT | CASSIDSPEGTIYF
. | many | TRBJ2-3 | TRBV7-3 | TGTGCCAGCAGCTTTTTCCCCGGAAGCACAGATACGCAGTATTTT | CASSFFPGSTDTQYF
. | many | TRBJ2-5 | TRBV30 | TGTGCCTGGAGTTCCGTCCTGCGGGGTAACCAAGAGACCCAGTACTTC | CAWSSVLRGNQETQYF
. | many | TRBJ1-1 | TRBV14 | TGTGCCAGCAGCCAACGTTTCGGGAGGGCGATGAACACTGAAGCTTTCTTT | CASSQRFGRAMNTEAFF
. | . | TRBJ2-7 | TRBV20-1 | TGCAGTGCTAGAGACGTCTTATCCGCCAACGAGCAGTACTTC | CSARDVLSANEQYF
. | . | TRBJ1-1 | TRBV6-1 | TGTGCCAGCAGCCGACATCTATTACGGAGAATGAACACTGAAGCTTTCTTT | CASSRHLLRRMNTEAFF
TRBD2 | few | TRBJ2-1 | TRBV2 | TGTGCCAGCAATTTGGGTATTATGCTGGGACTAGCGGGGGGGGGGGATGAGCAGTTCTTC | CASNLGIMLGLAGGGDEQFF
TRBD1 | many | TRBJ1-1 | TRBV7-3 | TGTGCCAGCAGCTTAAGGAGACAGGGCACTGAAGCTTTCTTT | CASSLRRQGTEAFF
TRBD2 | . | TRBJ2-3 | TRBV19 | TGTGCCAGTAAGACGGGACTAGCGGGCACAGATACGCAGTATTTT | CASKTGLAGTDTQYF
. | many | TRBJ1-3 | TRBV11-2 | TGTGCCAGCAGCTTCCCTGGAAACACCATATATTTT | CASSFPGNTIYF
. | few | TRBJ2-7 | TRBV7-3 | TGTGCCAGCAGCTTAATCAGTTTGGGGCTTAAATGGGTGGACGAGCAGTACTTC | CASSLISLGLKWVDEQYF
TRBD1 | few | TRBJ2-7 | TRBV4-1 | TGCGCCAGCAGCCAAGATCGGCCAGGGGGCATGTACGAGCAGTACTTC | CASSQDRPGGMYEQYF
. | many | TRBJ2-2 | TRBV12-3/TRBV12-4 | TGTGCCAGCACCCCCGTCCGTGCCGGGGAGCTGTTTTTT | CASTPVRAGELFF
TRBD1 | . | TRBJ2-5 | TRBV19 | TGTGCCAGTAGTATAGTTTGGACAGGGTCTCAAGAGACCCAGTACTTC | CASSIVWTGSQETQYF
TRBD1 | . | TRBJ1-4 | TRBV18 | TGTGCCAGCTCACCGGGACAGCTTAATGAAAAACTGCTTTTT | CASSPGQLNEKLLF
TRBD1 | many | TRBJ1-4 | TRBV19 | TGTGCCAGTAGTATAGATCCGACAGGGCCAACTAATGAAAAACTGTTTTTT | CASSIDPTGPTNEKLFF
. | many | TRBJ2-1 | TRBV11-2 | TGTGCCAGCAGCGTTAGCGAATACTCCTACAATGAGCAGTTCTTC | CASSVSEYSYNEQFF
. | . | TRBJ1-6 | TRBV5-1 | TGCGCCAGCAGCTTGGCGGGGGGCCGGTATAGTTCACCCCCCCACTTT | CASSLAGGRYSSPPHF
. | few | TRBJ2-2 | TRBV15 | TGTGCCACCAGCAGAAAAAGACAGGGAGGGACCGGGGAGCTGTTTTTT | CATSRKRQGGTGELFF
. | many | TRBJ2-7 | TRBV5-7 | TGTGCCAGCAGCTTGATGGGCTTTTGCTACGAGCAGTACTTC | CASSLMGFCYEQYF
. | few | TRBJ2-5 | TRBV20-1 | TGCAGTGCTAGACGCCGGGCACAAGAAGAGACCCAGTACTTC | CSARRRAQEETQYF
TRBD2 | few | TRBJ2-3 | TRBV20-1 | TGCAGTGCCAGTAGGACTAGCGGGGGTGGTGGCCAAGAGGGTACGCAGTATTTT | CSASRTSGGGGQEGTQYF
TRBD1 | many | TRBJ1-1 | TRBV5-1 | TGCGCCAGCAGCTTGCCATACAGGGGGAAGGGCACTGAAGCTTTCTTT | CASSLPYRGKGTEAFF
. | many | TRBJ2-7 | TRBV27 | TGTGCCAGCAGTTTAGGGTGGCCAGGGATAGGCTACGAGCAGTACTTC | CASSLGWPGIGYEQYF
TRBD1 | many | TRBJ1-5 | TRBV19 | TGTGCCAGTAGTACCCATCGGACAGGGGAATTCCAGCCCCAGCATTTT | CASSTHRTGEFQPQHF